This T cell receptor (beta chain) was obtained from a study of PD-1 blockade in mismatch repair-deficient tumors. Across the whole study: All were previously treated, progressing patients with around eleven mismatch repair-deficient cancer types.

Concerning this clone itself: Its antigen is undetermined.

The table came from immunoSEQ multiplex PCR; TCRdb's copy has only in-frame clones and leaves some out. The sample records around 40,000 clones, around four fifths being singletons. In germline, CDR1 is MNHEY, CDR2 SVGAGI. The CDR3 runs to 15 residues. The trim removed 6 bases at V and 10 bases at J, leaving 12 bases unmatched. General study findings and limits: Tumor-resident clones, often undetectable pretreatment in blood, expanded then contracted after pembrolizumab.

Every patient had mismatch repair deficiency by PCR or immunohistochemistry. Three pembrolizumab responders had their TCRs sequenced. The chain couples TRBV6-5 to TRBJ2-1; TRBD2 aligns across 10 bases. The sequence was collected from an adult with mismatch repair-deficient cancer. Sequences were derived from PBMCs, sampled 38 weeks after starting pembrolizumab. The CDR3, as DNA: TGTGCCAGCAGACGGACTAGCGGCCACGTTAGGGAGCAGTTCTTC. This codes for CASRRTSGHVREQFF.